What follows are 30 T cell receptor beta chains derived from one specimen sequenced in a study of blood T cell repertoires in COVID-19. TCRdb's table, derived via immunoSEQ multiplex PCR, lists solely in-frame clones and lacks some. The sample lists some 180,000 clones, around nine tenths occurring once. The sample consisted of peripheral blood. Receptor source: a man over 45 with COVID-19, enrolled during active disease.

This chain joins TRBV13 and TRBJ2-1; D might be TRBD1 (6 bases). CDR3 length: 11 amino acids. Per germline, CDR1 PRHDT and CDR2 FYEKMQ (reference sequence). The ends were cut back, 6 bases at V and 11 bases at J, with 11 bases in the middle. The CDR3 sequence is CASRSQGKQFF. In DNA, the CDR3 is TGTGCCAGCAGATCACAGGGCAAGCAGTTCTTC.

This chain links TRBV28 with TRBJ2-7; D gene unclear. Germline V gives CDR1 MDHEN, CDR2 SYDVKM. CDR3 length: 14 amino acids. V was cut by 3 bases and J by 0 bases, with 9 bases left in between. The CDR3 sequence is CASSFQALSYEQYF. The CDR3 DNA is TGTGCCAGCAGTTTTCAGGCCCTCTCCTACGAGCAGTACTTC.

The chain carries TRBV10-3 and TRBJ1-4, with a possible D match to TRBD1 (6 bases). CDR3 length equals 16 residues. The V gene lost 4 bases and the J gene lost 6 bases, with 18 bases spanning the gap. The germline gives CDR1 ENHRY, CDR2 SYGVKD. Here the CDR3 DNA reads TGTGCCATCAGTGTGAATTTAGGGGGTAATCATGAAAAACTGTTTTTT. It encodes CAISVNLGGNHEKLFF.

This chain uses TRBV2 with TRBJ2-7, with TRBD1 identical over 9 bases. This CDR3 region has 14 residues. CDR1 and CDR2 (germline): SNHLY, FYNNEI. With V trimmed by 6 bases and J by 0 bases, 3 bases remained unmatched. The CDR3 region is CASRDRGASYEQYF. Here the CDR3 DNA reads TGTGCCAGCAGGGACAGGGGAGCCTCCTACGAGCAGTACTTC.

This clone was picked up one time. This chain uses TRBV2 with TRBJ2-7; D ambiguous. Looked up from germline, CDR1 is SNHLY and CDR2 is FYNNEI. The germline V and J ends were trimmed by 3 bases and 7 bases, with 16 bases remaining between them. This CDR3 is 14 amino acids long. DNA of the CDR3: TGTGCCAGCAGTGAGTCGTCTTGGTCGGGTGAGCAGTACTTC. Residues: CASSESSWSGEQYF.

This chain links TRBV20-1 with TRBJ1-2, with D unclear. The CDR3 spans 11 residues. From germline, CDR1 is DFQATT and CDR2 SNEGSKA (reference sequence). Deletions cut 5 bases from V and 7 bases from J, with 11 bases between. This chain's CDR3 is CSAERSSGYTF. CDR3 nucleotide sequence: TGCAGTGCTGAAAGATCGAGTGGCTACACCTTC.

The rearrangement joins TRBV2 to TRBJ2-5; TRBD2 might be the D (5 bases). The CDR3 runs 13 residues. Germline V gives CDR1 SNHLY, CDR2 FYNNEI. V dropped 8 bases and J dropped 1 base, with 11 bases sitting between them. CDR3 residues: CASLRGPQETQYF. As DNA, the CDR3 is TGTGCCAGCCTGAGAGGGCCCCAAGAGACCCAGTACTTC.

This clone was observed a single time. The CDR3, as DNA: TGTGCCAGCAGTGAGCAGAATCTCGGGAACACCATATATTTT. Amino acid sequence: CASSEQNLGNTIYF. The V and J genes are TRBV6-1 and TRBJ1-3; D call uncertain. The CDR3 is 14 amino acids. CDR1 MNHNS and CDR2 SASEGT come from the germline V gene. V lost 3 bases and J 7 bases, leaving 13 bases between the germline ends.

This sequence joins TRBV7-6 and TRBJ2-7, with D possibly TRBD1 on 6 matching bases. The CDR3 is made up of 14 amino acids. Trimming removed 5 bases from V and 0 bases from J, with 11 bases in between. Germline V lookup: CDR1 SGHVS, CDR2 FNYEAQ. In DNA form, the CDR3 reads TGTGCCAGCAGCGCGACAGGACCCTCCTACGAGCAGTACTTC. The encoded protein is CASSATGPSYEQYF. The full variable domain, in which reference TRBV7-6 and TRBJ2-7 provide the parts outside the CDR3, is GAGVSQSPRYKVTKRGQDVALRCDPISGHVSLYWYRQALGQGPEFLTYFNYEAQQDKSGLPNDRFSAERPEGSISTLTIQRTEQRDSAMYRCASSATGPSYEQYFGPGTRLTVT.

This clone was detected a few times. The CDR3 nucleotides are TGTGCCAGCTCACCACCAGACAAGCTGGATGGCTACACCTTC. The encoded protein is CASSPPDKLDGYTF. The chain has TRBV18 and TRBJ1-2, with D uncertain. The V and J ends lost 0 bases and 6 bases respectively, with 11 bases between them. This CDR3 has 14 amino acids. Per germline, CDR1 KGHSH and CDR2 LQKENI.

J is TRBJ1-4 and V is TRBV27; D not certain. V lost 3 bases to trimming and J lost 0 bases, with 8 bases between them. CDR3 length: 15 amino acids. Germline V lookup: CDR1 MNHEY, CDR2 SMNVEV (reference sequence). CDR3 region: CASSFIPATNEKLFF. The CDR3 nucleotides are TGTGCCAGCAGTTTTATCCCTGCAACTAATGAAAAACTGTTTTTT.

The chain uses TRBV7-8 and TRBJ2-1, with a weak D call TRBD2 (6 bases). V lost 2 bases, J lost 4 bases, and 18 bases lay in between. The CDR3 is 17 amino acids. Germline assignment: CDR1 SGHVS and CDR2 FQNEAQ. CDR3 loop: CASSLLFGGAGYNEQFF. CDR3 nucleotide sequence: TGTGCCAGCAGCTTACTCTTTGGCGGGGCGGGTTACAATGAGCAGTTCTTC. Full variable domain (rest looked up from reference TRBV7-8 and TRBJ2-1): GAGVSQSPRYKVAKRGQDVALRCDPISGHVSLFWYQQALGQGPEFLTYFQNEAQLDKSGLPSDRFFAERPEGSVSTLKIQRTQQEDSAVYLCASSLLFGGAGYNEQFFGPGTRLTVL.

The rearrangement links TRBV27 to TRBJ2-1; 11 nucleotides agree with TRBD2. V was pared by 7 bases and J by 2 bases, with 7 bases of the junction left unmatched. The CDR3 is 16 amino acids. Germline-derived CDR1 and CDR2 are MNHEY and SMNVEV (reference sequence). The chain's CDR3 is CASKTGTSGPYNEQFF. CDR3 nucleotides: TGTGCCAGCAAGACCGGGACTAGCGGACCCTACAATGAGCAGTTCTTC.

The CDR3, as DNA: TGCGCCAGCAGGGAGGGGAGGGGGACCTACAATGAGCAGTTCTTC. Translated: CASREGRGTYNEQFF. The chain carries TRBV10-2 and TRBJ2-1, with D possibly being TRBD2 (7 bases). CDR3 size: 15 residues. The V end was cut by 6 bases, the J end by 2 bases, with 14 bases between. CDR1 WSHSY and CDR2 SAAADI come from the germline V gene.

The chain employs TRBV19 and TRBJ2-4; 10 bases agree with TRBD1. The trim removed 8 bases at V and 7 bases at J, leaving 5 bases unmatched. The CDR3 is made up of 13 amino acids. Per the germline V gene, CDR1 is LNHDA and CDR2 is SQIVND (reference sequence). DNA for the CDR3: TGTGCCAGTCAAAAGGACAGGGGGAACATTCAGTACTTC. Amino acids: CASQKDRGNIQYF.

V gene TRBV5-1 combines with J gene TRBJ1-6; 7 nucleotides agree with TRBD1. CDR3 length equals 15 residues. The germline V gene encodes CDR1 SGHRS and CDR2 YFSETQ. Losses at the gene ends were 4 bases for V and 5 bases for J; bases not matched to a gene: 6. The CDR3 sequence is CASSRGTDDNSPLHF. CDR3 DNA: TGCGCCAGCAGCAGAGGGACAGATGATAATTCACCCCTCCACTTT.

The sample holds a few counts of this clone. V usage is TRBV6-6 and J usage is TRBJ2-7, with D tentatively TRBD1 (6 bases). Germline CDR1 reads MNHNY; CDR2 reads SVGAGI (reference sequence). The V end lost 7 bases, the J end lost 0 bases, and 10 bases lay between the germline ends. The CDR3 contains 13 residues. Here the CDR3 reads CASTRTASYEQYF. CDR3 DNA sequence: TGTGCCAGCACTCGGACAGCCTCCTACGAGCAGTACTTC.

This clone is a singleton in its sample. The V gene is TRBV29-1, the J gene TRBJ2-5; tentative D call: TRBD1 (5 bases). Trimming took 0 bases from V and 5 from J, leaving 7 bases between them. Germline V lookup: CDR1 SQVTM, CDR2 ANQGSEA. The length of the CDR3 is 12 residues. The CDR3 protein is CSVEDRVETQYF. The CDR3 DNA is TGCAGCGTTGAAGACAGGGTGGAGACCCAGTACTTC.

This clone came up once. The V and J genes are TRBV3-1 (or the pseudogene TRBV3-2) and TRBJ2-1; D may be TRBD2 (7 bases). CDR3 length: 16 residues. Looked up from germline, CDR1 is LGHDT and CDR2 is YNNKEL (reference sequence). Trimming took 1 base from V and 4 from J, leaving 14 bases between them. CDR3 coding DNA: TGTGCCAGCAGCCAAGTAGGGGGAGGGGTATACAATGAGCAGTTCTTC. Encoded protein: CASSQVGGGVYNEQFF.

The V and J genes are TRBV10-1 and TRBJ1-4; the D gene is possibly TRBD1 (6 bases). The CDR3 runs to 16 residues. V lost 0 bases to trimming and J lost 8 bases, with 16 bases between them. The V gene's germline CDR1 is WNHNN and CDR2 SYGVQD (reference sequence). The CDR3 DNA is TGCGCCAGCAGTGAGTCGACTCGCAGGGGAAGAGAAAAACTGTTTTTT. This translates into CASSESTRRGREKLFF.

The V gene is TRBV6-5, the J gene TRBJ2-2; D not certain. The length of the CDR3 is 12 residues. Germline assignment: CDR1 MNHEY and CDR2 SVGAGI. The germline V and J ends were trimmed by 7 bases and 6 bases, with 9 bases remaining between them. Here the CDR3 reads CASTEAAGELFF. For the CDR3, the DNA is TGTGCCAGCACCGAGGCAGCCGGGGAGCTGTTTTTT.

This CDR3 is CASSQEGTGQNYGYTF. The DNA for the CDR3 is TGTGCCAGCAGCCAAGAGGGAACAGGGCAAAACTATGGCTACACCTTC. The chain employs TRBV14 and TRBJ1-2, with D possibly TRBD1 on 6 matching bases. From germline, CDR1 is SGHDN and CDR2 FVKESK. V dropped 0 bases and J dropped 2 bases, with 13 bases sitting between them. The CDR3 consists of 16 residues.

The gene calls are TRBV21-1 and TRBJ1-2; the table's TRBD1 call for D was not verified on the DNA. TRBV21-1 is shown as a pseudogene. CDR3 size: 15 residues. CDR3 bases: TGTGCCAGCAGCGAACCGAGGACAGGGGACTATGGCTACACCTTC. Protein: CASSEPRTGDYGYTF.

There are a few counts of this clone. This rearrangement joins TRBV6-1 to TRBJ2-7, with a tentative D call TRBD2 (6 bases). This CDR3 is 16 amino acids long. Trimming removed 3 bases from V and 0 bases from J, with 15 bases in between. Germline lookup yields CDR1 MNHNS and CDR2 SASEGT. The CDR3 DNA sequence: TGTGCCAGCAGTGACCACCGGGACTTGAGCTCCTACGAGCAGTACTTC. Residues: CASSDHRDLSSYEQYF.

This clone was recorded once. This chain uses TRBV4-3 with TRBJ2-1, with TRBD1 identical over 9 bases. V lost 3 bases to trimming and J lost 8 bases; unmatched junction nucleotides: 11. Germline-derived CDR1 and CDR2 are LGHNA and YSLEER. The CDR3 has 16 amino acids. CDR3 sequence reads: CASSHGTGGLFDEQFF. The DNA of the CDR3 is TGCGCCAGCAGCCACGGAACAGGGGGCTTATTCGATGAGCAGTTCTTC.

V is TRBV5-4 and J is TRBJ2-1, with 13 bases matching TRBD2. V lost 4 bases and J lost 6; bases outside the gene matches: 4. Germline values: CDR1 SGHNT, CDR2 YYREEE (reference sequence). The CDR3 has 15 amino acids. This CDR3 is CASSRTSGSFNEQFF. The CDR3 bases are TGTGCCAGCAGCCGGACTAGCGGGAGTTTCAATGAGCAGTTCTTC.

This rearrangement joins TRBV7-9 to TRBJ2-1; 7 bases match TRBD1. The CDR3 loop spans 13 amino acids. Germline CDR1 SEHNR, CDR2 FQNEAQ (reference sequence). J was trimmed by 6 bases and V by 5 bases; bases with no gene match: 4. In nucleotides, the CDR3 is TGTGCCAGCAGCCTGGGGACAGCCAATGAGCAGTTCTTC. Amino acids: CASSLGTANEQFF.

The chain employs TRBV19 and TRBJ1-6, with D hard to call. Trimming took off 5 bases at V and 6 bases at J, with 8 bases between the two ends. This CDR3 contains 13 residues. Germline V gives CDR1 LNHDA, CDR2 SQIVND (reference sequence). CDR3 DNA: TGTGCCAGTAGTGTCCCCGGTAATTCACCCCTCCACTTT. Protein sequence: CASSVPGNSPLHF.

The V and J genes are TRBV19 and TRBJ2-2; D may be TRBD2 (5 bases). The CDR3 length is 15 residues. V was shortened by 4 bases and J by 3 bases, with 12 bases between the two germline ends. In germline, CDR1 is LNHDA, CDR2 SQIVND (reference sequence). In DNA, the CDR3 is TGTGCCAGTAGTACGTTGCAGGACTACACCGGGGAGCTGTTTTTT. It translates to CASSTLQDYTGELFF.

The J gene is TRBJ2-2, the V gene TRBV7-2; D is perhaps TRBD1 (6 bases). Germline V lookup: CDR1 SGHTA, CDR2 FQGNSA. This CDR3 spans 15 amino acids. Trimming cost V 4 bases and J 6 bases, with 15 bases left between them. The CDR3 spells CASSSRSGVAGELFF. The CDR3, as DNA: TGTGCCAGCAGCTCAAGGTCAGGGGTCGCCGGGGAGCTGTTTTTT. The full variable domain, with the rest looked up from reference TRBV7-2 and TRBJ2-2, is GAGVSQSPSNKVTEKGKDVELRCDPISGHTALYWYRQSLGQGLEFLIYFQGNSAPDKSGLPSDRFSAERTGGSVSTLTIQRTQQEDSAVYLCASSSRSGVAGELFFGEGSRLTVL.